A single T cell receptor (beta chain) is shown here with its context. Antigen: not known. This CDR3 comprises 12 residues. Germline V gives CDR1 SQVTM, CDR2 ANQGSEA. J was trimmed by 9 bases and V by 3 bases; bases with no gene match: 8. Libraries were prepared by immunoSEQ multiplex PCR; TCRdb keeps only in-frame clonotypes and omits some of them. The sample lists 160,000 or so clones, 92% occurring once. This specimen comes from a study of T cell responses to AZD1222 COVID-19 vaccine. Study results and caveats: Vaccination with two AZD1222 doses was followed by a rise in Spike-specific TCR breadth and depth. The donor group comprised mostly white British people and more females; the analysis possibly underestimated clonal diversity. Nearly half of spike-specific TCRs reportedly target variant regions that are unmutated in the B.1.351 and B.1.1.7 variants. Across the whole spike, CD4 TCRs peaked at regions 160-218 and 743-854.

The chain couples TRBV29-1 to TRBJ2-7, with 7 bases aligning to TRBD1. Specimen: peripheral blood, collected on day 0 of MenACWY control vaccination. The TCR was taken from an adult in good health. Here the CDR3 DNA reads TGCAGCGTTGAGGGGGACAGCGCCGGGCAGTACTTC. Translating it yields CSVEGDSAGQYF.